The 21 T cell receptor beta chains below come from one sample, sequenced in a study of PD-1 blockade in classical Hodgkin lymphoma. Relapse after autologous stem cell transplantation occurred in every patient, and brentuximab vedotin exposure varied. Using immunoSEQ multiplex PCR, the repertoire was profiled, and TCRdb retains in-frame clones only, with some absent. The sample has roughly 150,000 clones, around four fifths seen once. The source was peripheral blood mononuclear cells (PBMCs), collected before the second cycle of nivolumab. The receptors here all came from a human donor with classical Hodgkin lymphoma.

This clone was seen only a few times. The chain is built from TRBV19 and TRBJ2-1, with 15 bases fitting TRBD2. The V gene's germline CDR1 is LNHDA and CDR2 SQIVND (reference sequence). This CDR3 has 16 residues. V lost 8 bases, J lost 2 bases, and 4 bases stayed unmatched. Written as DNA, the CDR3 is TGTGCCAGTGGACTAGCGGGGGGGCCGCCCTACAATGAGCAGTTCTTC. Amino acids: CASGLAGGPPYNEQFF.

This chain links TRBV9 with TRBJ1-1, with 7 nucleotides matching TRBD1. The J segment lost 7 bases and the V segment lost 0 bases, leaving 9 bases of the junction unmatched. CDR1 and CDR2 from the germline V gene are SGDLS and YYNGEE. The CDR3 loop spans 15 amino acids. CDR3 region: CASSVAMTGRGEAFF. CDR3 sequence (DNA): TGTGCCAGCAGCGTAGCTATGACAGGGAGGGGTGAAGCTTTCTTT.

This chain connects TRBV6-4 to TRBJ2-3; TRBD2 is a possible D gene (6 bases). Trimming removed 2 bases from V and 6 bases from J, with 15 bases in between. Germline values: CDR1 MRHNA, CDR2 SNTAGT. This CDR3 spans 15 amino acids. CDR3 sequence: CASSDRGGGTDTQYF. The CDR3 coding sequence is TGTGCCAGCAGTGACCGGGGTGGCGGGACGGATACGCAGTATTTT.

This chain joins TRBV28 and TRBJ1-1; 10 bases match TRBD1. The CDR3 sequence is 14 residues long. Losses at the gene ends were 7 bases for V and 3 bases for J; bases not matched to a gene: 5. CDR1 is MDHEN, CDR2 SYDVKM, per germline. The CDR3 loop reads CASTRDRGYTEAFF. For the CDR3, the DNA is TGTGCCAGCACCCGGGACAGGGGTTACACTGAAGCTTTCTTT.

This clone was seen once. The chain combines TRBV11-1 with TRBJ2-7, with a possible D match to TRBD1 (6 bases). The CDR3 loop spans 14 amino acids. Germline V CDR1 and CDR2: SGHAT, FQDESV (reference sequence). The V end was cut by 5 bases, the J end by 3 bases, with 14 bases between. CDR3 DNA: TGTGCCAGCAGCCTTACTCAGGGGCGCTACGAGCAGTACTTC. Its protein is CASSLTQGRYEQYF.

The chain is built from TRBV27 and TRBJ2-7, with 9 positions matching TRBD1. The CDR3 runs 15 residues. The germline CDR1 and CDR2 sequences are MNHEY and SMNVEV (reference sequence). With V trimmed by 0 bases and J by 4 bases, 4 bases remained unmatched. The CDR3 coding sequence is TGTGCCAGCAGTTTATCGTGGACAGGGGTTTACGAGCAGTACTTC. It codes for CASSLSWTGVYEQYF.

CDR3 DNA sequence: TGTGCCAGCTCACACTCCGGGGCCACATCCCCCCACGAGCAGTACTTC. It encodes CASSHSGATSPHEQYF. The V gene is TRBV18, the J gene TRBJ2-7; either TRBD1 or TRBD2 may supply D (5 bases each). Germline V gene sequence: CDR1 KGHSH, CDR2 LQKENI. CDR3 size: 16 residues. V lost 4 bases to trimming and J lost 5 bases, with 21 bases between them.

The chain is built from TRBV5-1 and TRBJ1-3; TRBD1 agrees at 9 bases. The V segment lost 2 bases and the J segment 3 bases; nucleotides outside the gene matches: 6. The CDR3 length is 16 residues. Germline CDR1 is SGHRS and CDR2 is YFSETQ. The CDR3 DNA is TGCGCCAGCAGCTTTACCGGGACAGGGATTGGAAACACCATATATTTT. As protein: CASSFTGTGIGNTIYF.

About this clone: The junction differs from germline at one of its ends, possibly a read error. The rearrangement uses TRBV7-7 and TRBJ2-5, with D possibly TRBD1 on 6 matching bases. Germline values: CDR1 SSHAT, CDR2 FNYEAQ (reference sequence). The CDR3 sequence is 17 residues long. DNA of the CDR3: TGTGCTAGCAGCTTAGCGCTGGCAGGGGCTCTCCAAGAGACCCAGTACTTC. As protein: CASSLALAGALQETQYF.

This clone showed up many times. The CDR3 DNA reads as TGTGCCAGCAGTTTTGGGGGATTCACAGATACGCAGTATTTT. Encoded protein: CASSFGGFTDTQYF. V usage is TRBV27 and J usage is TRBJ2-3; D is possibly TRBD1 or TRBD2 (5 bases each). V gave up 3 bases and J gave up 2 bases, with 9 bases separating them. The germline V gene encodes CDR1 MNHEY and CDR2 SMNVEV (reference sequence). The CDR3 sequence is 14 residues long.

This clone was seen a handful of times. The chain joins TRBV6-5 to TRBJ1-1, with 8 bases that match TRBD1. The germline gives CDR1 MNHEY, CDR2 SVGAGI. V shed 6 bases, J shed 11 bases, and the junction held 11 bases outside the gene matches. The CDR3 extends over 13 amino acids. CDR3 region: CASSQTGGLGAFF. In DNA form, the CDR3 reads TGTGCCAGCAGCCAAACAGGGGGTTTAGGGGCTTTCTTT.

The rearrangement uses TRBV7-2 and TRBJ2-5; 10 bases map to TRBD2. The length of the CDR3 is 15 residues. J gave up 4 bases and V 5 bases, and 7 bases lay outside the gene matches. Germline lookup yields CDR1 SGHTA and CDR2 FQGNSA. The CDR3 DNA sequence: TGTGCCAGCAGCGCAGCGGGAGGGCCGGGAGAGACCCAGTACTTC. It is translated as CASSAAGGPGETQYF.

This clone came up once. The rearrangement links TRBV6-5 to TRBJ1-2, with D possibly being TRBD1 (5 bases). V lost 8 bases and J lost 8, with 21 bases in between. This CDR3 has 14 amino acids. The germline CDR1 and CDR2 sequences are MNHEY and SVGAGI. The CDR3 region has the DNA TGTGCCAGCGTAGGGGTAGACGGGACCGAAGGCTACACCTTC. It encodes CASVGVDGTEGYTF.

This clone was counted once. The rearrangement uses TRBV4-1 and TRBJ2-5; D may be TRBD1 (6 bases). Germline loops: CDR1 MGHRA, CDR2 YSYEKL. The V gene lost 2 bases and the J gene lost 0 bases, with 22 bases spanning the gap. The CDR3 runs 19 residues. The chain's CDR3 is CASSQRRDTIRLNQETQYF. CDR3 DNA: TGCGCCAGCAGCCAACGCCGGGACACCATCAGACTAAACCAAGAGACCCAGTACTTC.

This clone showed up just a few times. The chain employs TRBV9 and TRBJ1-2; D remains unclear. Trimming left V 2 bases short and J 3 bases short, with 14 bases between. The CDR3 covers 15 residues. In germline, CDR1 is SGDLS, CDR2 YYNGEE. The CDR3 reads CASSVSESFYYGYTF. CDR3 nucleotides: TGTGCCAGCAGCGTTTCGGAGAGTTTTTACTATGGCTACACCTTC.

The gene calls are TRBV28 and TRBJ2-3, with 9 positions matching TRBD2. With 3 bases clipped from V and 0 bases from J, the junction kept 10 bases outside the gene matches. The CDR3 has 18 amino acids. Germline CDR1 MDHEN, CDR2 SYDVKM. In DNA, the CDR3 is TGTGCCAGCAGTTTTGGGGTAGCGGGAGATCCCAGCACAGATACGCAGTATTTT. Translating gives CASSFGVAGDPSTDTQYF.

The rearrangement uses TRBV25-1 and TRBJ2-1; maybe TRBD2 (5 bases). V was cut by 5 bases and J by 0 bases, with 11 bases left in between. CDR3 length: 15 residues. Germline assignment: CDR1 MGHDK and CDR2 SYGVNS. DNA of the CDR3: TGTGCCAGCAGTAGCGGAACTCGCTCCTACAATGAGCAGTTCTTC. Protein product: CASSSGTRSYNEQFF.

The rearrangement joins TRBV6-5 to TRBJ2-3, with 8 bases lining up with TRBD1. The junction had 2 bases not matched to a gene; V was cut back by 4 bases and J by 5 bases. The CDR3 is 13 residues long. In germline, CDR1 is MNHEY, CDR2 SVGAGI. The DNA for the CDR3 is TGTGCCAGCAGTTCGACAGGGGTAGATACGCAGTATTTT. It specifies CASSSTGVDTQYF.

This clone showed up just once. V is TRBV28 and J is TRBJ2-1; TRBD2 aligns across 13 bases. The V and J ends lost 5 bases and 5 bases, in that order; junction bases with no gene match: 6. The CDR3 sequence is 16 residues long. Germline assignment: CDR1 MDHEN and CDR2 SYDVKM. In DNA form, the CDR3 reads TGTGCCAGCAGTCTAACGACTAGCGGGAGGCACAATGAGCAGTTCTTC. Translated, it gives CASSLTTSGRHNEQFF.

The V call is TRBV7-9, the J call TRBJ2-7; 10 bases fit TRBD2. After removal of 1 base from V and 4 bases from J, the junction contained 10 bases not matched to a gene. The germline V gene encodes CDR1 SEHNR and CDR2 FQNEAQ (reference sequence). This CDR3 region has 17 residues. CDR3 sequence: CASSLGPASGRRYEQYF. The CDR3, as DNA: TGTGCCAGCAGCTTAGGGCCTGCTAGCGGGAGACGGTACGAGCAGTACTTC.

The chain is built from TRBV18 and TRBJ1-3, with D maybe TRBD1 (6 bases). The CDR3 runs to 15 residues. V was clipped by 5 bases and J by 2 bases, with 13 bases between them. The V gene's germline CDR1 is KGHSH and CDR2 LQKENI. Written as DNA, the CDR3 is TGTGCCAGCTCAACACAGGGTCCGACTGGAAACACCATATATTTT. Amino acids: CASSTQGPTGNTIYF.